These T cell receptor beta chains were read from a single sample in a study of CD8 T cell repertoires and HIV-1 epitope variants. The method was immunoSEQ multiplex PCR; TCRdb's version includes in-frame clones alone and lacks a portion of them. The sample lists about 4,500 clones; 65% to 70% were seen once. The antigens of these receptors remain unknown. Sequencing input: cultured CD8+ T cells derived from PBMCs. These receptor sequences come from a male donor with HIV. The CDR3 runs from the conserved cysteine through the conserved F or W. A D gene is named only where the DNA matches it firmly. Where a row states a size, it is once, few, many or the class of an expanded clone; other rows omit it.

v_call,clone_size,j_call,d_call,cdr3_aa,cdr3_nt
TRBV10-1,few,TRBJ1-1,-,CASSEDRGNTEAFF,TGCGCCAGCAGTGAGGACAGAGGGAACACTGAAGCTTTCTTT
TRBV11-2,-,TRBJ2-2,TRBD1,CASSPRTGRGAGELFF,TGTGCCAGCAGCCCGCGGACAGGGCGGGGCGCCGGGGAGCTGTTTTTT
TRBV5-5,-,TRBJ2-7,-,CASSLDDGPLEQYF,TGTGCCAGCAGCTTGGATGACGGACCGCTGGAGCAGTACTTC
TRBV19,-,TRBJ2-4,TRBD2,CASNDRRWGGLAENIQYF,TGTGCCAGTAACGATCGGAGGTGGGGGGGACTAGCGGAAAACATTCAGTACTTC
TRBV7-9,-,TRBJ1-3,-,CASRSGRLSGNTIYF,TGTGCCAGCAGATCGGGACGGCTCTCTGGAAACACCATATATTTT
TRBV11-2,-,TRBJ1-1,-,CASSLGNMNTEAFF,TGTGCCAGCAGCTTAGGGAATATGAACACTGAAGCTTTCTTT
TRBV11-1,few,TRBJ2-6,-,CASVRGGISGANVLTF,TGTGCCAGCGTCCGTGGAGGGATCTCCGGGGCCAACGTCCTGACTTTC
TRBV15,-,TRBJ2-7,TRBD1,CATSSLTGTPEQYF,TGTGCCACCAGTTCCTTGACAGGGACCCCAGAGCAGTACTTC
TRBV29-1,-,TRBJ2-1,TRBD2,CSVEFLWGLAGDYNEQFF,TGCAGCGTTGAGTTTTTGTGGGGACTAGCGGGGGACTACAATGAGCAGTTCTTC
TRBV7-9,once,TRBJ1-4,-,CASTNLRDQNEKLFF,TGTGCCAGCACCAATCTGCGGGACCAGAATGAAAAACTGTTTTTT
TRBV7-7,-,TRBJ2-7,TRBD2,CASSRGVGYEQYF,TGTGCCAGCAGCCGGGGGGTCGGCTACGAGCAGTACTTC
TRBV7-9,-,TRBJ2-7,-,CASSSTESHEQYF,TGTGCCAGCAGCTCTACTGAGTCTCACGAGCAGTACTTC